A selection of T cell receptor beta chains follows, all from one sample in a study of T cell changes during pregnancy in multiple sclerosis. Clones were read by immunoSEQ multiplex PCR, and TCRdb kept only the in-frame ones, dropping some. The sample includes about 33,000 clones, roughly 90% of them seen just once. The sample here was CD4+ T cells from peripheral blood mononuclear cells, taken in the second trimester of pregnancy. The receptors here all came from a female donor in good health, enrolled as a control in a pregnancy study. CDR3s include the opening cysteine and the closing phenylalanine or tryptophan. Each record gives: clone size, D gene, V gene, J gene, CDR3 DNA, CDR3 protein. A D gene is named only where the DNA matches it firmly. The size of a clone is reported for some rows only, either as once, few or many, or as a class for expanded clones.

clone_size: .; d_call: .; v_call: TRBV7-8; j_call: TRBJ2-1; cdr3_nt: TGTGCCAGCAGCTTAGTAAATGCAGTACAGTTCTTC; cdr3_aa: CASSLVNAVQFF
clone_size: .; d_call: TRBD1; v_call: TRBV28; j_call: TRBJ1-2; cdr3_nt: TGTGCCAGCAATGGGGCAGGGGGAGGTTATGGCTACACCTTC; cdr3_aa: CASNGAGGGYGYTF
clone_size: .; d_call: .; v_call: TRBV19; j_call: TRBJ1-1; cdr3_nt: TGTGCCAGTAGACCGGGGTTGTCCCATGAGTCGGGCACTGAAGCTTTCTTT; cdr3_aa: CASRPGLSHESGTEAFF
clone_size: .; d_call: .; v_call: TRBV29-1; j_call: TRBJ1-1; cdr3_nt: TGCAGCGTTGTGAGAGGGTTGAACACTGAAGCTTTCTTT; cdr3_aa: CSVVRGLNTEAFF
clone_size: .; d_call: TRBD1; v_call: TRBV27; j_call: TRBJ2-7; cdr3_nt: TGTGCCAGTCGGGACAGGAACTCCTACGAGCAGTACTTC; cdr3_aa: CASRDRNSYEQYF
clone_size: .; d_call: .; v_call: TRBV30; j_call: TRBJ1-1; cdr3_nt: TGTGCCTGGAAAGAGGACACATTGAACACTGAAGCTTTCTTT; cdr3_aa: CAWKEDTLNTEAFF
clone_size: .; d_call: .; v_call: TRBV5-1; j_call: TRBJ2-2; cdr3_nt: TGCGCCAGCAGCTTGGCCGGGTACACCGGGGAGCTGTTTTTT; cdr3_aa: CASSLAGYTGELFF
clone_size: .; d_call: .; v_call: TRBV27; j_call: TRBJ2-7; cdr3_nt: TGTGCCAGCCGCACGGGACTGGGCGAGCAGTACTTC; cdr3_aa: CASRTGLGEQYF
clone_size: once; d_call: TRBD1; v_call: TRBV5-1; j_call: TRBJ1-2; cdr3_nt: TGCGCCAGCAGCTTGGCGGGACAGGGACGTAACTATGGCTACACCTTC; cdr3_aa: CASSLAGQGRNYGYTF
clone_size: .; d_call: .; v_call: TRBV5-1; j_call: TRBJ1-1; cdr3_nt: TGCGCCAGCAGCGCTACAGGCCTTCCTGAAGCTTTCTTT; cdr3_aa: CASSATGLPEAFF
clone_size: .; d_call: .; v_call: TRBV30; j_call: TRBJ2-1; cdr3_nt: TGTGCCTGGAAGGGATTGCGGGACTACAATGAGCAGTTCTTC; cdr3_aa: CAWKGLRDYNEQFF
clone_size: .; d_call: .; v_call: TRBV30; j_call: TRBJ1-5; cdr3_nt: TGTGCCTGGAGCGCCGAACAGGGACAGCCCCAGCATTTT; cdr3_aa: CAWSAEQGQPQHF
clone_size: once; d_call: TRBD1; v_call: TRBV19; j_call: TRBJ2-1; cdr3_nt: TGTGCCAGTAGTTCGGACAGGAAACCCAACAATGAGCAGTTCTTC; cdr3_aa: CASSSDRKPNNEQFF
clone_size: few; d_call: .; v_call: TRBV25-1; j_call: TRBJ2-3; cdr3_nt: TGTGCCAGCAGTGAAGGGGGGGCTCACGGCACAGATACGCAGTATTTT; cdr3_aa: CASSEGGAHGTDTQYF
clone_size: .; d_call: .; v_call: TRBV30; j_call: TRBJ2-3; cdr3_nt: TGTGCCTGGGGGGAGGAGAGCGGGTGGACAGATACGCAGTATTTT; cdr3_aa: CAWGEESGWTDTQYF
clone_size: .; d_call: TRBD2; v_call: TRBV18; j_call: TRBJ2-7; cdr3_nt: TGTGCCAGCTCACCACCCACTAGCGGATACGAGCAGTACTTC; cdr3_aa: CASSPPTSGYEQYF
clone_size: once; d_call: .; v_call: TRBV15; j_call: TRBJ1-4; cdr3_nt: TGTGCCACCAGCCCCCTAAGTGAAAAACTGTTTTTT; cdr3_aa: CATSPLSEKLFF
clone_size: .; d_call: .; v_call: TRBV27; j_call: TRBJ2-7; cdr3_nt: TGTGCCAGCAGGAGGGATACAGGACAGTTTACCTACGAGCAGTACTTC; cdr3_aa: CASRRDTGQFTYEQYF
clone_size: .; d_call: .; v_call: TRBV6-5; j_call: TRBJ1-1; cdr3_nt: TGTGCCAGCACCGACGGAGGTGAAGCTTTCTTT; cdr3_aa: CASTDGGEAFF
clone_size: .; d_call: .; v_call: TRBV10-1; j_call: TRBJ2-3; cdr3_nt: TGCGCCAGCAGTGAGAATGGAGGACAGCCGCAGTATTTT; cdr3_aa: CASSENGGQPQYF
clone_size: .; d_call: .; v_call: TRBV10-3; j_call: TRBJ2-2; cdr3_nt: TGTGCCATCAGTGAGACGGGGTCCACCGGGGAGCTGTTTTTT; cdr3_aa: CAISETGSTGELFF
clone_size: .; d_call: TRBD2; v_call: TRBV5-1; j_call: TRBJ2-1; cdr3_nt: TGCGCCAGCAGCACGAGCAATCCGGGACTAGCGAATTACAATGAGCAGTTCTTC; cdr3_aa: CASSTSNPGLANYNEQFF
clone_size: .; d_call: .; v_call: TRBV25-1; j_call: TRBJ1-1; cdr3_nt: TGTGCCAGCAGCTACGAGGGTATGAACACTGAAGCTTTCTTT; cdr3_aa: CASSYEGMNTEAFF
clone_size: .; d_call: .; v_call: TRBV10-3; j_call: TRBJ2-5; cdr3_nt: TGTGCCATCAGTGATCTCGGGGGCCAAGAGACCCAGTACTTC; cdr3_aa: CAISDLGGQETQYF
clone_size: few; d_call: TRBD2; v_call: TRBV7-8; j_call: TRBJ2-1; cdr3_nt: TGTGCCAGCAGCGGGAGACTAGCGGGAGACAACAATGAGCAGTTCTTC; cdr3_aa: CASSGRLAGDNNEQFF
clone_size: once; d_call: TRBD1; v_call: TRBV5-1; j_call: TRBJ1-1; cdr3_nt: TGCGCCAGCAGCTTGGGGGACAGGGGCACTGAAGCTTTCTTT; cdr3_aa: CASSLGDRGTEAFF
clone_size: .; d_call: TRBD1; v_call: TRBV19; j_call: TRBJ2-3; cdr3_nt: TGTGCCAGTAGTATCGGGCAGGGGGCGCGTACAGATACGCAGTATTTT; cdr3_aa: CASSIGQGARTDTQYF
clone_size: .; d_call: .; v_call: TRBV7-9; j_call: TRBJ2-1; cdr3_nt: TGTGCCAGCACCTCCCGAGGCTCCTCCTACAATGAGCAGTTCTTC; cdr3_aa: CASTSRGSSYNEQFF
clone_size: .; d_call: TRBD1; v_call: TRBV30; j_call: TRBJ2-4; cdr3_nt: TGTGCCTGGAGTGAGGGACAGCAGAGGAACATTCAGTACTTC; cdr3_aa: CAWSEGQQRNIQYF
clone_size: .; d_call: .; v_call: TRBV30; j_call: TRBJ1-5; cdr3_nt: TGTGCCTGGAGTGTAGGGGTGACTCAGCCCCAGCATTTT; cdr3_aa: CAWSVGVTQPQHF
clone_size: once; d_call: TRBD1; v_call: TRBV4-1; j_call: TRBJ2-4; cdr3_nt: TGCGCCAGCAGCCAAGATCGGGACAGGGCAGCCAAAAACATTCAGTACTTC; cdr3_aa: CASSQDRDRAAKNIQYF
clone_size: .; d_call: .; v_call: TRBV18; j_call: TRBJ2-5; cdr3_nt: TGTGCCAGCTCACCACCGGGGCCCGAGGAGACCCAGTACTTC; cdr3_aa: CASSPPGPEETQYF
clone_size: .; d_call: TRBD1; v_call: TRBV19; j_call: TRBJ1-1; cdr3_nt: TGTGCCAGTAGGTGGACAGGGAGGGGGTTCACTGAAGCTTTCTTT; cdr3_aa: CASRWTGRGFTEAFF
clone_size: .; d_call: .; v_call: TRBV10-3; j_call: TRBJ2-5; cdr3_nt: TGTGCCATCAGTGACCGGACACAAGAGACCCAGTACTTC; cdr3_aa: CAISDRTQETQYF
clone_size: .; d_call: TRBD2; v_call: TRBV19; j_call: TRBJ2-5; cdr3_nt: TGTGCCAGTAGAAGACTAGCGGGAGGGGCAGGAGAGACCCAGTACTTC; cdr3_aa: CASRRLAGGAGETQYF
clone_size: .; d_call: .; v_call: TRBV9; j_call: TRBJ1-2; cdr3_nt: TGTGCCAGCAGCTCGGACTCTTCAGGCCGTGGCTACACCTTC; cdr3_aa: CASSSDSSGRGYTF
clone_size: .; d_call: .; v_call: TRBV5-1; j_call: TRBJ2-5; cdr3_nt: TGCGCCAGCGGGCCGGACACCTCGACCCAGTACTTC; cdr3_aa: CASGPDTSTQYF
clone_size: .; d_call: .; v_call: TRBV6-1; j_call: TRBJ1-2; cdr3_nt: TGTGCCAGCAGTGCTATAAACGGGATCGAGGGCTATGGCTACACCTTC; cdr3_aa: CASSAINGIEGYGYTF
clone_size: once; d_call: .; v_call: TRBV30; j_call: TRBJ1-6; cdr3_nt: TGTGCCTGGAGTAAAGGAGGGAATTCACCCCTCCACTTT; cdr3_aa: CAWSKGGNSPLHF
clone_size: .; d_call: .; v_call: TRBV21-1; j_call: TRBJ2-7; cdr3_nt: TGTGCCAGCAGCAAAGCGACGAGGGTACTATCCTACGAGCAGTACTTC; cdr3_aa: CASSKATRVLSYEQYF
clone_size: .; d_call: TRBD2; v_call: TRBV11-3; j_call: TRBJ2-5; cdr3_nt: TGTGCCAGCAGCCTAGTTCGGGGACTAGCGAATCAAGAGACCCAGTACTTC; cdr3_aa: CASSLVRGLANQETQYF
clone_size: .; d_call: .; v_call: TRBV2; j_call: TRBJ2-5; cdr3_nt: TGTGCCAGCAGTGAAGCTCCCGGACCGCAGGGGGAGACCCAGTACTTC; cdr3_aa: CASSEAPGPQGETQYF
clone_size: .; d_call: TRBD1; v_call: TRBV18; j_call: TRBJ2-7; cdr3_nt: TGTGCCAGCTCACCTGTGGCAGGGGGCTTCGACGAGCAGTACTTC; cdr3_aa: CASSPVAGGFDEQYF
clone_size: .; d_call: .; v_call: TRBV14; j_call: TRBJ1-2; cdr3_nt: TGTGCCAGCAGCCAAGATTTTGGAGGGGTCTATGGCTACACCTTC; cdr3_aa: CASSQDFGGVYGYTF
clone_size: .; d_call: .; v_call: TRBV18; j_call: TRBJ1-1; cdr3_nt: TGTGCCAGCTCACCTAACGGACAGAACACTGAAGCTTTCTTT; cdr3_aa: CASSPNGQNTEAFF
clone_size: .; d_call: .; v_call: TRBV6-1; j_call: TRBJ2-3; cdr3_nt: TGTGCCAGCCTGATCGGCGGAAGCACAGATACGCAGTATTTT; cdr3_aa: CASLIGGSTDTQYF
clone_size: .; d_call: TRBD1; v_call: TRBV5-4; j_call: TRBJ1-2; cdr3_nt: TGTGCCAGCACCTGGGGGACAGGGGGTAGAGTTATCTATGGCTACACCTTC; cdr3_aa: CASTWGTGGRVIYGYTF
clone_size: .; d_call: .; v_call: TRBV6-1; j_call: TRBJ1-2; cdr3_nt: TGTGCCAGCAGTGAAGTGGCGGGGGTCAATAACTATGGCTACACCTTC; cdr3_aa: CASSEVAGVNNYGYTF
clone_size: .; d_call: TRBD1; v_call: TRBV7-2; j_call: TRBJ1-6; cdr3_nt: TGTGCCAGCAGCCACCATCGACAGGGGGATTCACCCCTCCACTTT; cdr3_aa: CASSHHRQGDSPLHF
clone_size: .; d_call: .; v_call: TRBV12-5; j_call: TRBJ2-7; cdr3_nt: TGTGCTAGTGAAGGGGCCTCATACGAGCAGTACTTC; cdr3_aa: CASEGASYEQYF
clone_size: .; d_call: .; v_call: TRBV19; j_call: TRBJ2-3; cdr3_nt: TGTGCCAGTAGCGCGATACAGGGCGCAGATACGCAGTATTTT; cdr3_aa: CASSAIQGADTQYF
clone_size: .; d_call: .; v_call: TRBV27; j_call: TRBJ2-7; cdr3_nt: TGTGCCAGCAGTCCCCGGGGAACTATCTACGAGCAGTACTTC; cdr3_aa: CASSPRGTIYEQYF
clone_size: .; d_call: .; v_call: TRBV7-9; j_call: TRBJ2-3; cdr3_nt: TGTGCCAGCATGCTGGCCGCCACCACAGATACGCAGTATTTT; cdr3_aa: CASMLAATTDTQYF
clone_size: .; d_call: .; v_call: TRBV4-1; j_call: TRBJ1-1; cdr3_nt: TGCGCCAGCAGCCAAGTTTTTTCCCCTAGTTGGGCTGAAGCTTTCTTT; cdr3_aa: CASSQVFSPSWAEAFF
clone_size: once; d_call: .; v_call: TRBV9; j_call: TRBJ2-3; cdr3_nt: TGTGCCAGCAGCGTAGGCGGCCGGCCAGATACGCAGTATTTT; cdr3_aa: CASSVGGRPDTQYF
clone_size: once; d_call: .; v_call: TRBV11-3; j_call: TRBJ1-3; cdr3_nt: TGTGCCAGCAGCCCGGACAGTACTGGAAACACCATATATTTT; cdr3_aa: CASSPDSTGNTIYF
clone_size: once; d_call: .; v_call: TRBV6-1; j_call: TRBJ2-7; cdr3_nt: TGTGCCAGCAGTGCCAGCAGGTCTGGCTACGAGCAGTACTTC; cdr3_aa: CASSASRSGYEQYF
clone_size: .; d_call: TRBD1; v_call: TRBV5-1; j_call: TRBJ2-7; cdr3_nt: TGCGCCAGCAGCTTGCCCCGGGACAGGGGCCCCTTTGGGAGCTCCTACGAGCAGTACTTC; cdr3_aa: CASSLPRDRGPFGSSYEQYF
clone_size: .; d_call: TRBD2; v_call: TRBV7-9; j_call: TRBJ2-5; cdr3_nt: TGTGCCAGCAGCTTACGGGAGGGCCTCCAAGAGACCCAGTACTTC; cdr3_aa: CASSLREGLQETQYF